The 20 T cell receptor beta chains below all came from one sample that was sequenced in a study of cytomegalovirus exposure and HLA in healthy donors (dated 2017 in TCRdb). Libraries were constructed by the immunoSEQ multiplex PCR assay. The source is immuneACCESS, and TCRdb retained only in-frame sequences with V and J called. Part of the clones is not carried over; for the studies checked, unresolved V genes explain less than half of this, and the remainder is unexplained. The sample table lists roughly 300,000 clones, about nine tenths of them with a count of one. The ten top clones hold about 1.2% of the sample. The sample taken for sequencing was PBMCs. The receptor set was obtained from a woman aged 30 to 39 in good health and CMV-seropositive.

This clone was counted a few times. The V and J genes are TRBV10-1 and TRBJ1-6; the match to TRBD1 covers 7 bases. This CDR3 has 10 residues. Germline V gene sequence: CDR1 WNHNN, CDR2 SYGVQD (reference sequence). The V gene end was trimmed by 8 bases and the J gene end by 15 bases; junction bases not matched to a gene: 4. The CDR3 bases are TGCGCCAGCCGACAGGGCCACCTCCACTTT. Its protein is CASRQGHLHF.

The sample holds a few counts of this clone. This chain connects TRBV9 to TRBJ1-1, with no clear D. Trimming stripped 0 bases from V and 1 base from J, with 10 bases between. The CDR3 runs to 15 residues. In germline, CDR1 is SGDLS, CDR2 YYNGEE. The CDR3 bases are TGTGCCAGCAGCGTAGCTTCATCTTGGAACACTGAAGCTTTCTTT. Amino acids: CASSVASSWNTEAFF.

V gene TRBV4-3 combines with J gene TRBJ2-5, with D unresolved. Germline V gene lookup returns CDR1 LGHNA and CDR2 YSLEER. The CDR3 covers 13 residues. Trimming pared 4 bases from V and 1 base from J, leaving 7 bases between. CDR3 sequence reads: CASSLHSQETQYF. For the CDR3, the DNA is TGCGCCAGCAGCCTACACAGCCAAGAGACCCAGTACTTC.

This clone was detected a few times. The rearrangement links TRBV2 to TRBJ1-1, with D perhaps matching TRBD1 (6 bases). Deletions cut 6 bases from V and 7 bases from J, with 6 bases between. CDR1 and CDR2 (germline): SNHLY, FYNNEI. The CDR3 consists of 10 residues. The CDR3 DNA reads TGTGCCAGCAGGGACAGTGAAGCTTTCTTT. Protein product: CASRDSEAFF.

The table lists this clone with a count of one. This chain uses TRBV6-1 with TRBJ1-1; D is unresolved. The CDR3 totals 13 residues. Germline lookup yields CDR1 MNHNS and CDR2 SASEGT. V was trimmed by 6 bases and J by 1 base, leaving 9 bases between them. CDR3 loop: CASRVKGNTEAFF. Written as DNA, the CDR3 is TGTGCCAGCAGGGTTAAGGGGAACACTGAAGCTTTCTTT.

The J gene is TRBJ2-3, the V gene TRBV29-1; D is perhaps TRBD2 (8 bases). Trimming took off 1 base at V and 4 bases at J, with 18 bases between the two ends. Germline V CDR1 and CDR2: SQVTM, ANQGSEA. The CDR3 is 16 amino acids. CDR3 nucleotides: TGCAGCGTTGAAGGGGGACAGAGCGGGAGCTCAGATACGCAGTATTTT. Its translation: CSVEGGQSGSSDTQYF.

V usage is TRBV27 and J usage is TRBJ2-5; no clear D gene. The CDR3 sequence is 14 residues long. The V gene's germline CDR1 is MNHEY and CDR2 SMNVEV (reference sequence). V was clipped by 2 bases and J by 3 bases, with 10 bases between them. The CDR3 coding sequence is TGTGCCAGCAGTTTAGTTGGGGAAAAAGAGACCCAGTACTTC. Protein sequence: CASSLVGEKETQYF.

In the case of this clone: The identical CDR3 is also encoded by other nucleotide sequences in the sample. The chain combines TRBV27 with TRBJ2-7, with D maybe TRBD1 (6 bases). V was clipped by 3 bases and J by 7 bases, with 13 bases between them. The CDR3 is 13 amino acids. Germline V gene lookup returns CDR1 MNHEY and CDR2 SMNVEV (reference sequence). The CDR3: CASSFSGTYEQYF. The DNA of the CDR3 is TGTGCCAGCAGTTTTTCCGGGACATATGAGCAGTACTTC.

The genes are TRBV5-6 and TRBJ1-2; a weak D match, TRBD1 (6 bases). The CDR3 is 15 residues long. Trimming shortened V by 2 bases and J by 5 bases, and 16 bases separated the two germline ends. Per the germline V gene, CDR1 is SGHDT and CDR2 is YYEEEE. The CDR3 spells CASSFRVTTGYGYTF. CDR3 coding DNA: TGTGCCAGCAGCTTCAGGGTAACGACAGGATATGGCTACACCTTC.

This sequence joins TRBV4-3 and TRBJ1-3; D remains ambiguous. CDR3 length equals 15 residues. Trimming removed 4 bases at V and 0 bases at J, with 10 bases between. Germline V lookup: CDR1 LGHNA, CDR2 YSLEER. The CDR3 DNA follows: TGCGCCAGCAGCCCCCGACTCCACTCTGGAAACACCATATATTTT. Protein sequence: CASSPRLHSGNTIYF.

The rearrangement links TRBV5-6 to TRBJ1-6; 7 positions match TRBD1. J was trimmed by 4 bases and V by 0 bases; bases with no gene match: 1. Germline V gene lookup returns CDR1 SGHDT and CDR2 YYEEEE. The CDR3 sequence is 15 residues long. The DNA of the CDR3 is TGTGCCAGCAGCTTGGGGGACAGTTATAATTCACCCCTCCACTTT. It translates to CASSLGDSYNSPLHF.

The gene calls are TRBV9 and TRBJ2-1; D unresolved. The CDR3 is made up of 15 amino acids. Germline loops: CDR1 SGDLS, CDR2 YYNGEE. The V gene lost 2 bases and the J gene lost 0 bases, with 9 bases spanning the gap. The CDR3 is CASSVDGYSYNEQFF. The CDR3 coding sequence is TGTGCCAGCAGCGTTGACGGCTACTCCTACAATGAGCAGTTCTTC.

Concerning this clone: Other DNA sequences in this sample translate to the same CDR3. The chain combines TRBV9 with TRBJ2-7; the match to TRBD1 covers 10 bases. Germline V gives CDR1 SGDLS, CDR2 YYNGEE. This CDR3 has 15 residues. Losses at the gene ends were 0 bases for V and 3 bases for J; bases not matched to a gene: 3. The CDR3 bases are TGTGCCAGCAGCGTAGAAGGGACAGGGGTCTACGAGCAGTACTTC. This encodes CASSVEGTGVYEQYF.

The chain employs TRBV29-1 and TRBJ1-3; 9 bases agree with TRBD1. The CDR3 has 13 amino acids. The trim removed 4 bases at V and 5 bases at J, leaving 3 bases unmatched. The germline CDR1 and CDR2 sequences are SQVTM and ANQGSEA. CDR3 bases: TGCAGCGTTGTGGGGACAGGGAGAAACACCATATATTTT. This translates into CSVVGTGRNTIYF.

The chain links TRBV7-2 to TRBJ1-2; the match to TRBD1 covers 7 bases. Germline V lookup: CDR1 SGHTA, CDR2 FQGNSA. This CDR3 contains 12 residues. Losses at the gene ends were 5 bases for V and 6 bases for J; bases not matched to a gene: 3. DNA of the CDR3: TGTGCCAGCAGCCCAACAGGGGATGGCTACACCTTC. Translated: CASSPTGDGYTF.

The rearrangement uses TRBV30 and TRBJ1-4, with D perhaps TRBD1 (5 bases). CDR1 and CDR2 (germline): GTSNPN, SVGIG (reference sequence). The CDR3 totals 15 residues. V was trimmed by 0 bases and J by 8 bases, leaving 16 bases between them. The CDR3 here is CAWSVMGGTAEKLFF. CDR3 DNA: TGTGCCTGGAGTGTAATGGGGGGAACTGCCGAAAAACTGTTTTTT.

V usage is TRBV7-6 and J usage is TRBJ2-1; D not resolved. Trimming removed 1 base at V and 7 bases at J, with 2 bases between. The CDR3 totals 11 residues. Germline CDR1 is SGHVS and CDR2 is FNYEAQ. CDR3 in amino acids: CASSLGNEQFF. The CDR3 nucleotides read TGTGCCAGCAGCTTAGGGAATGAGCAGTTCTTC.

As DNA, the CDR3 is TGTGCCAGCAGTTCTCGCGCCGGGACAGTTAGCTACGAGCAGTACTTC. Amino acids: CASSSRAGTVSYEQYF. V gene TRBV27 combines with J gene TRBJ2-7, with 7 bases identical to TRBD1. The CDR3 covers 16 residues. V gave up 4 bases and J gave up 3 bases; unmatched junction bases: 12. Germline lookup yields CDR1 MNHEY and CDR2 SMNVEV (reference sequence).

This sequence joins TRBV7-9 and TRBJ2-2; the match to TRBD1 covers 7 bases. Per the germline V gene, CDR1 is SEHNR and CDR2 is FQNEAQ (reference sequence). The CDR3 sequence is 15 residues long. Losses at the gene ends were 6 bases for V and 1 base for J; bases not matched to a gene: 5. The CDR3 spells CASRERDRNTGELFF. The CDR3 DNA reads as TGTGCCAGCAGAGAAAGGGACAGGAACACCGGGGAGCTGTTTTTT.

With respect to this clone: A much larger clone is a single base away; this may be a read error. The chain joins TRBV7-9 to TRBJ2-1, with D maybe TRBD2 (6 bases). Germline CDR1 and CDR2: SEHNR and FQNEAQ (reference sequence). V was clipped by 1 base and J by 6 bases, with 7 bases between them. This CDR3 contains 13 residues. The CDR3 spells CASSLVGGNEQFF. As DNA, the CDR3 is TGTGCCAGCAGCTTAGTGGGGGGCAATGAGCAGTTCTTC.